These T cell receptor beta chains were read from a single sample in a study of shared clonotypes between healthy human individuals. The data were produced by immunoSEQ multiplex PCR, yet TCRdb's version contains in-frame clones alone and is incomplete. Of about 490,000 clones in the sample, over 70% are singletons; the top ten hold about an eighth. What was sequenced was PBMCs. Receptors were obtained from a woman aged 40 to 50 in good health. Some clones in this sample may be carry-over from other donors' samples. Each CDR3 is given without its conserved first and last residue. Rows may omit the clone size; those that give it use once, few, many or a size class.

clone size	V gene	CDR3 protein
NA	TRBV21-1	ARRTGDLYGYT
NA	TRBV7-9	ASSLILAFGYGYT
NA	TRBV27	ASSLRGQGEIIQY
NA	TRBV28	ASSGRIEQY
NA	TRBV9	ASSARRDTGELF
NA	TRBV2	ASTQGDRAYEQY
NA	TRBV28	ASSHEGQTQY
NA	TRBV7-8	ASSYVTGDIQY
NA	TRBV15	ATKRDRAAYEQY
NA	TRBV18	ASSPGLAGDTQY
NA	TRBV12-5	ASGPTGSRSTNEKLF
NA	TRBV5-1	ASSLEVETDTQY
NA	TRBV20-1	SGSMNTEAF
NA	TRBV14	ASSQNLQETQY
NA	TRBV2	ASSDSGRNSYNEQF
once	TRBV7-2	ASSRPGTSEYEQY
NA	TRBV7-3	ASSILPGTNTDTQY
few	TRBV5-1	ASSKVGERTMWSYNEQF
NA	TRBV2	ASISGTSGSVFGELF
once	TRBV5-4	ASSSVGGQETQY
NA	TRBV7-2	ASSLYGTETYEQY
NA	TRBV18	ASSLEREDGKTQY
NA	TRBV7-6	ASSPLGQSYGYT
NA	TRBV11-3	ASSLGTSEPDTQY
NA	TRBV28	ASSSTPDGPQDEQY
NA	TRBV6-5	ASSSQGRTEAF
NA	TRBV10-3	AISESPRGADTQY
NA	TRBV7-2	ASSLVGLGGTDTQY
NA	TRBV5-1	ASSLGGPGGGL
NA	TRBV27	ASSLSRQGGTEAF
NA	TRBV7-9	ASSQGDRGGKGANVLT
NA	TRBV5-1	ASSFAGISEAF
NA	TRBV19	ASGTPYEQY